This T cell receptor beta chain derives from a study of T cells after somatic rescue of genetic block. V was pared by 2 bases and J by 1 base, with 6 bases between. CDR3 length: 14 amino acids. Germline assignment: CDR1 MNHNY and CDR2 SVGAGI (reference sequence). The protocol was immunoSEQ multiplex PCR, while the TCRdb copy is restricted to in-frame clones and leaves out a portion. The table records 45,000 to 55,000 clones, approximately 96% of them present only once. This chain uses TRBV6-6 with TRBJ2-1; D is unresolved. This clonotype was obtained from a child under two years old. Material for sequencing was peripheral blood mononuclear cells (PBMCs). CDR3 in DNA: TGTGCCAGCAGTTACCGACGATCCTACAATGAGCAGTTCTTC. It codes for CASSYRRSYNEQFF.